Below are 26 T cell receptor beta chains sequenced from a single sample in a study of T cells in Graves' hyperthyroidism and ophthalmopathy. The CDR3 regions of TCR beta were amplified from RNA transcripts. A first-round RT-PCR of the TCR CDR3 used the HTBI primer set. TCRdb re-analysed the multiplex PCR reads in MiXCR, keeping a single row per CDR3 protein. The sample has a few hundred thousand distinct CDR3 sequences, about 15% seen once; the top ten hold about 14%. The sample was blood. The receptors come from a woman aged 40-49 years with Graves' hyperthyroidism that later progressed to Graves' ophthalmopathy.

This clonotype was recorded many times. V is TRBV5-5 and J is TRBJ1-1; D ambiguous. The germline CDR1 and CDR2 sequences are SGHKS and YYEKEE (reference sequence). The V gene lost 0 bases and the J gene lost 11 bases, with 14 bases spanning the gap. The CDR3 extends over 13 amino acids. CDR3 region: CASSLGSTRGAFF. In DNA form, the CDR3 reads TGTGCCAGCAGCTTGGGCTCGACACGAGGGGCTTTCTTT. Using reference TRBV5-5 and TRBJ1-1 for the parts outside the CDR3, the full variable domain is DAGVTQSPTHLIKTRGQQVTLRCSPISGHKSVSWYQQVLGQGPQFIFQYYEKEERGRGNFPDRFSARQFPNYSSELNVNALLLGDSALYLCASSLGSTRGAFFGQGTRLTVV.

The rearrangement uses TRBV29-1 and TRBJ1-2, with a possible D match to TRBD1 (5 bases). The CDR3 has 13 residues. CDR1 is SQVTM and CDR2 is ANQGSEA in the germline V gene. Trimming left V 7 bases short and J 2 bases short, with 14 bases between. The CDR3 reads CSAAMGRNYGYTF. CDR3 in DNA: TGCAGCGCTGCAATGGGACGGAACTATGGCTACACCTTC.

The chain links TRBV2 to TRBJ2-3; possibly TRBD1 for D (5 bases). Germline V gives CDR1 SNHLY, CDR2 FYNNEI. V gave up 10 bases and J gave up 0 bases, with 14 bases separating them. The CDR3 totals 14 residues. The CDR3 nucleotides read TGTGCCACCATTGACAGCTCTAGCACAGATACGCAGTATTTT. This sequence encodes CATIDSSSTDTQYF.

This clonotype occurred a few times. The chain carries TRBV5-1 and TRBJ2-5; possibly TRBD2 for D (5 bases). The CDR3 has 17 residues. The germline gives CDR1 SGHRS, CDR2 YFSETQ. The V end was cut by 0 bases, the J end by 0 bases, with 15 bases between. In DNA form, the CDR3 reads TGCGCCAGCAGCTTGGGTTTTGGTAGCGCGTACCAAGAGACCCAGTACTTC. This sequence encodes CASSLGFGSAYQETQYF.

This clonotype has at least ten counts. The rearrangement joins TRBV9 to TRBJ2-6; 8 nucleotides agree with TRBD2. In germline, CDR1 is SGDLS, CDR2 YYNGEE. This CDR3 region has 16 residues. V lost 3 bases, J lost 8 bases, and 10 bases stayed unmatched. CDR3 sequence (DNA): TGTGCCAGCAGCGCCCTTCCCACGGGGGGGACCAACGTCCTGACTTTC. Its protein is CASSALPTGGTNVLTF.

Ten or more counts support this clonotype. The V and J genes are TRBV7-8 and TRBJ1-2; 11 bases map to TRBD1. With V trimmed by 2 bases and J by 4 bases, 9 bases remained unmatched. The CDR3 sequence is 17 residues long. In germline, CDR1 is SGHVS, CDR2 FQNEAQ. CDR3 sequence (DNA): TGTGCCAGCAGCTTAAGGGACAGGGGGATGGTTGGCTATGGCTACACCTTC. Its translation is CASSLRDRGMVGYGYTF.

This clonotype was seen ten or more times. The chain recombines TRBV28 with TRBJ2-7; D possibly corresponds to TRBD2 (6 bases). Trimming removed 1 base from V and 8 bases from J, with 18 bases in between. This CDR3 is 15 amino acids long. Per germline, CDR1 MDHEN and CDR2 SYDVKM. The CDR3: CASSLSGSLGGKQYF. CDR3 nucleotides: TGTGCCAGCAGTTTATCAGGGTCCCTCGGGGGAAAGCAGTACTTC.

CDR3 region: CASSIRPGDSPLHF. In DNA, the CDR3 is TGTGCCAGCAGCATCCGACCCGGGGATTCACCCCTCCACTTT. V usage is TRBV7-2 and J usage is TRBJ1-6; no firm D call. This CDR3 region has 14 residues. With 5 bases removed from V and 8 bases from J, the gap between germline ends came to 13 bases. The germline CDR1 and CDR2 sequences are SGHTA and FQGNSA.

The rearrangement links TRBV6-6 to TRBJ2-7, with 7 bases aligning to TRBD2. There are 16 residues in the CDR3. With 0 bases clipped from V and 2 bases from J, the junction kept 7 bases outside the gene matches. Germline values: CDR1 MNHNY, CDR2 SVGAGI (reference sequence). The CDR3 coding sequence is TGTGCCAGCAGTTACTCGGCCCTAGCGGATACCTACGAGCAGTACTTC. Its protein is CASSYSALADTYEQYF.

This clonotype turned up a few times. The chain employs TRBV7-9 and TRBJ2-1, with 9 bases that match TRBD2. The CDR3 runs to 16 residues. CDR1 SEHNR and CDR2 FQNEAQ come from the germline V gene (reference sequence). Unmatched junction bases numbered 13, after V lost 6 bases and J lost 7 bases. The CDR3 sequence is CASSYAGREGRNEQFF. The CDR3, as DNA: TGTGCCAGCAGTTACGCTGGGCGGGAGGGGAGAAATGAGCAGTTCTTC.

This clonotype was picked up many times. The CDR3 spells CASSSSATPNTDTQYF. The CDR3 bases are TGTGCCAGCAGCTCATCCGCGACACCAAACACAGATACGCAGTATTTT. This sequence joins TRBV7-2 and TRBJ2-3; D gene unclear. The length of the CDR3 is 16 residues. With 4 bases removed from V and 2 bases from J, the gap between germline ends came to 16 bases. Germline loops: CDR1 SGHTA, CDR2 FQGNSA.

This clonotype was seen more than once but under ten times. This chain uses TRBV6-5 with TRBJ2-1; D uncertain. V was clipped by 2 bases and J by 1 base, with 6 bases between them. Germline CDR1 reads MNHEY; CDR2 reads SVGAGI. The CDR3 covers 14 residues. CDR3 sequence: CASSYRVSYNEQFF. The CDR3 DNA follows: TGTGCCAGCAGTTACAGGGTTTCCTACAATGAGCAGTTCTTC.

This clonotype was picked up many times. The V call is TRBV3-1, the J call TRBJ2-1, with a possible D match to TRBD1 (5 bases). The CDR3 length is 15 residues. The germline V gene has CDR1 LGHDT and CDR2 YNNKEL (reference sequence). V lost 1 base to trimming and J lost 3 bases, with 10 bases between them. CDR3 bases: TGTGCCAGCAGCCAAGGACAGCTTCTCTACAATGAGCAGTTCTTC. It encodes CASSQGQLLYNEQFF.

The CDR3 region is CSAPPSSRNNNEQFF. The CDR3 region has the DNA TGCAGTGCCCCCCCGTCCTCTAGGAACAACAATGAGCAGTTCTTC. The chain carries TRBV20-1 and TRBJ2-1; D gene ambiguous. The germline V gene has CDR1 DFQATT and CDR2 SNEGSKA (reference sequence). V was clipped by 6 bases and J by 5 bases, with 20 bases between them. This CDR3 has 15 amino acids.

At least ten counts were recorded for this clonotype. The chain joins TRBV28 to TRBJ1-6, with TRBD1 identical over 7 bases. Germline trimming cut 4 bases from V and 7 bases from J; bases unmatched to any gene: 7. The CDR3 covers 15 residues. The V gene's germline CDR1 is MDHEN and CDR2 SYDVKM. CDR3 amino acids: CASSSRGRVNSPLHF. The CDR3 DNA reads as TGTGCCAGCAGTTCAAGGGGGCGAGTCAATTCACCCCTCCACTTT.

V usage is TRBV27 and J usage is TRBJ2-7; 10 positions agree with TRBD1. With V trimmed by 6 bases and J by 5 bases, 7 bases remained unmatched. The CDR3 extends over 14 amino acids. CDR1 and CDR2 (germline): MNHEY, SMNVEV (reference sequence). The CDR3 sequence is CASRSPGTGDEQYF. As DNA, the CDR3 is TGTGCCAGCAGATCTCCCGGGACAGGGGACGAGCAGTACTTC.

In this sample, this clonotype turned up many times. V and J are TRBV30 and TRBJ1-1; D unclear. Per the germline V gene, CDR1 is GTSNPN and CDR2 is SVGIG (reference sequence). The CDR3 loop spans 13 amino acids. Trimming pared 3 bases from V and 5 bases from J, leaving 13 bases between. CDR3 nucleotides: TGTGCCTGGAGCGCGAGTGAATATACTGAAGCTTTCTTT. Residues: CAWSASEYTEAFF.

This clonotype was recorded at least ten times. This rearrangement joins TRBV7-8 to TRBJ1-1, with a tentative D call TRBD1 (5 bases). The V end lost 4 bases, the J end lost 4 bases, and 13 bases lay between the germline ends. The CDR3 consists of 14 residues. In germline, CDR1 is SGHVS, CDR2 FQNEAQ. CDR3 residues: CASSWTPFGTEAFF. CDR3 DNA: TGTGCCAGCAGCTGGACACCCTTCGGCACTGAAGCTTTCTTT.

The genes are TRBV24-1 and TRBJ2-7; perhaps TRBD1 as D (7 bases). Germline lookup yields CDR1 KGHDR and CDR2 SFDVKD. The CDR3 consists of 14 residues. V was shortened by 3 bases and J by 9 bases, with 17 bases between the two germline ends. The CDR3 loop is CATSDLRGQTGQYF. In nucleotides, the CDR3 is TGTGCCACCAGTGATCTGCGGGGACAGACCGGGCAGTACTTC.

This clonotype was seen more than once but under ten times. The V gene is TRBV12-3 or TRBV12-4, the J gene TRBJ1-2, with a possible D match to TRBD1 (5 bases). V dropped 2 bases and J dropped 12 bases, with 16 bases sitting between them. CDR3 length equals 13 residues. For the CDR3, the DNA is TGTGCCAGCAGTTTAATGAGGGGCGCAGGTCACACCTTC. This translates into CASSLMRGAGHTF.

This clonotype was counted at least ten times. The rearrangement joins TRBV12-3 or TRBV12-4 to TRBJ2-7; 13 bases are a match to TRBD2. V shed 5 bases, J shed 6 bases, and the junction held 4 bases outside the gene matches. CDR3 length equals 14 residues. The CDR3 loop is CASSTSGRGSEQYF. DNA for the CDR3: TGTGCCAGCAGTACTAGCGGGAGGGGGAGCGAGCAGTACTTC.

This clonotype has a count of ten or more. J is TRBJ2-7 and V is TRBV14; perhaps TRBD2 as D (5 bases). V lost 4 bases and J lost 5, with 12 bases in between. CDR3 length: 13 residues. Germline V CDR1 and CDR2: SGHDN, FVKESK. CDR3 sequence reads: CASSPIRRHEQYF. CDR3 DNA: TGTGCCAGCAGCCCAATCCGGAGGCACGAGCAGTACTTC.

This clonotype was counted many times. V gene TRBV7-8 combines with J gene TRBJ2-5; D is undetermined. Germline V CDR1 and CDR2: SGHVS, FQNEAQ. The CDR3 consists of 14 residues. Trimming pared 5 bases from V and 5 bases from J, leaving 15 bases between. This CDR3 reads CASSPGSWMETQYF. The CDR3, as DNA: TGTGCCAGCAGCCCTGGCTCCTGGATGGAGACCCAGTACTTC.

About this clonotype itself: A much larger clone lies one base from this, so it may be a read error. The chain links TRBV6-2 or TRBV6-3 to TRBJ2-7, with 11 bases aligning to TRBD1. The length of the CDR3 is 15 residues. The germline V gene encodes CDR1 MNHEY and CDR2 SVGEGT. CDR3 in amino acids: CASSRWTGGYYEQHF. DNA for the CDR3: TGTGCCAGCAGCCGTTGGACAGGGGGCTACTACGAGCAGCACTTC.

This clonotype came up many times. Here the CDR3 reads CASTTGGIMSTDTQYF. The CDR3 coding sequence is TGTGCCAGCACCACGGGGGGTATAATGAGCACAGATACGCAGTATTTT. The V call is TRBV28, the J call TRBJ2-3; TRBD2 matches at 7 bases. V dropped 7 bases and J dropped 0; count of bases not matched to a gene: 10. This CDR3 has 16 residues. The germline gives CDR1 MDHEN, CDR2 SYDVKM.

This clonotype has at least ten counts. The chain's CDR3 is CSVEDPRKRSYNEQFF. The CDR3 coding sequence is TGCAGCGTTGAAGATCCACGGAAACGCTCCTACAATGAGCAGTTCTTC. This chain connects TRBV29-1 to TRBJ2-1; no firm D call. Per germline, CDR1 SQVTM and CDR2 ANQGSEA. CDR3 length: 16 amino acids. The V end was cut by 0 bases, the J end by 0 bases, with 12 bases between.